This entry concerns a single TCR beta chain. CDR3 length equals 15 residues. V was pared by 5 bases and J by 3 bases, with 16 bases between. CDR1 and CDR2 (germline): SGHTA, FQGTGA. This record belongs to a study of tumor-infiltrating lymphocytes in oesophageal squamous cell carcinoma. TCRdb independently ran MiXCR on the PCR reads; one entry per CDR3 protein. The data contain around 9,300 distinct CDR3 sequences, less than 75% of them seen just once; the ten biggest clones take up roughly a third. The sequenced sample was esophageal tumor tissue. The sequence came from a female donor with esophageal squamous cell carcinoma. This rearrangement joins TRBV7-3 to TRBJ1-1, with D tentatively TRBD1 (5 bases). The CDR3 protein is CASSASGTDDTEAFF. DNA for the CDR3: TGTGCCAGCAGCGCTAGCGGGACTGACGACACTGAAGCTTTCTTT. The whole variable domain, remainder taken from reference TRBV7-3 and TRBJ1-1, is GAGVSQTPSNKVTEKGKYVELRCDPISGHTALYWYRQSLGQGPEFLIYFQGTGAADDSGLPNDRFFAVRPEGSVSTLKIQRTERGDSAVYLCASSASGTDDTEAFFGQGTRLTVV.